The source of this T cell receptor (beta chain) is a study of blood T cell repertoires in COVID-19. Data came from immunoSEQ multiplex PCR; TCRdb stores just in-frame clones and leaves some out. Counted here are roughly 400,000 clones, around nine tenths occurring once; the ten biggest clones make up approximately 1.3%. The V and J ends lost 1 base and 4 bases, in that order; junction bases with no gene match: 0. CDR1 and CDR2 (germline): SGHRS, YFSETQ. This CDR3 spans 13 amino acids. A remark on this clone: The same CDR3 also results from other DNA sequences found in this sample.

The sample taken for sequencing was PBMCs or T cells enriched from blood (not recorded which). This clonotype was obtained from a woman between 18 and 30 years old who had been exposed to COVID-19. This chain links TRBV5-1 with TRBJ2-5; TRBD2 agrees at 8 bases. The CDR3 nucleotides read TGCGCCAGCAGCTTGAGCGGGAGAGAGACCCAGTACTTC. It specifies CASSLSGRETQYF.